Listed below are T cell receptor beta chains from one sample, sequenced in a study of blood T cell repertoires in COVID-19. The protocol was immunoSEQ multiplex PCR, while the TCRdb copy is restricted to in-frame clones and leaves out a portion. In the table there are about 270,000 clones, approximately 87% of which are singletons. Material for sequencing was peripheral blood. The source of these receptors is a woman in her 30s with COVID-19, enrolled during active disease. Both conserved end residues are part of each CDR3. A D gene is named only where the DNA matches it firmly. A row's size may be missing; if present it is once, few, many or a size class.

NA	NA	TRBV6-5	TRBJ2-2	TGTGCCAGCAGCGTACTCGGGGAGCTGTTTTTT	CASSVLGELFF
NA	NA	TRBV6-5	TRBJ1-5	TGTGCCAGCAGCACCGGCGGTACCCAGCATTTT	CASSTGGTQHF
NA	NA	TRBV12-5	TRBJ1-1	TGTGCTAGTGGTTTGGTACGGGAGAACACTGAAGCTTTCTTT	CASGLVRENTEAFF
NA	TRBD2	TRBV27	TRBJ2-7	TGTGCCAGCCCAATTAGCGGGGCGTCCTACGAGCAGTACTTC	CASPISGASYEQYF
NA	NA	TRBV27	TRBJ2-7	TGTGCCAGCAGTTTCCAGGGCCACGAGCAGTACTTC	CASSFQGHEQYF
few	NA	TRBV19	TRBJ1-2	TGTGCCAGCTCCCCAGGGTGGGGCTACACCTTC	CASSPGWGYTF
NA	TRBD2	TRBV15	TRBJ2-5	TGTGCCACCAGCCCCTTAGCCAAGCGGGGACAAGAGACCCAGTACTTC	CATSPLAKRGQETQYF
NA	NA	TRBV5-8	TRBJ2-1	TGTGCCAGCAGACAGAAACAGGCTAGCTCCTACAATGAGCAGTTCTTC	CASRQKQASSYNEQFF
NA	NA	TRBV12-3/TRBV12-4	TRBJ1-5	TGTGCCAGCAGGGCAACAAATCAGCCCCAGCATTTT	CASRATNQPQHF
once	TRBD2	TRBV2	TRBJ2-3	TGTGCCAGCAGTAGACTAGCACTCTCGCTAGCCACAGATACGCAGTATTTT	CASSRLALSLATDTQYF
NA	TRBD2	TRBV6-2/TRBV6-3	TRBJ2-1	TGTGCCAGCAGTTATGAGCCCCGACTAGCGGACTTCTTC	CASSYEPRLADFF
NA	TRBD1	TRBV7-7	TRBJ2-7	TGTGCCAGCAGCCCGGGACAGGGGTACGAGCAGTACTTC	CASSPGQGYEQYF
NA	TRBD1	TRBV11-3	TRBJ2-3	TGTGCCAGCAGCTTAGGGACAGGGCCTGGGGATACGCAGTATTTT	CASSLGTGPGDTQYF
NA	NA	TRBV7-9	TRBJ1-1	TGTGCCAGCAGCTTCCCGAGGACAGAGGAGGAAGCTTTCTTT	CASSFPRTEEEAFF
NA	NA	TRBV21-1	TRBJ2-2	TGTGCCAGCAGCTCCCGAGGCACCGGGGAGCTGTTTTTT	CASSSRGTGELFF
NA	NA	TRBV11-2	TRBJ2-7	TGTGCCAGCAGCCGCGCCGGCTCCTACGAGCAGTACTTC	CASSRAGSYEQYF
NA	TRBD1	TRBV18	TRBJ1-5	TGTGCCAGCTCTCAGGACAGGGGGGATAATCAGCCCCAGCATTTT	CASSQDRGDNQPQHF
NA	TRBD1	TRBV4-1	TRBJ1-4	TGCGCCAGCAGCCCTCACATCCTCCAGGGGGATTATGAAAAACTGTTTTTT	CASSPHILQGDYEKLFF
NA	TRBD2	TRBV19	TRBJ2-5	TGTGCCAGTAAAGCTAGCGGGGGGGCCTTGGAGACCCAGTACTTC	CASKASGGALETQYF
once	TRBD2	TRBV19	TRBJ2-3	TGTGCCAGTAAACGAGCGGGGGGCGGCGCAGATACGCAGTATTTT	CASKRAGGGADTQYF
NA	NA	TRBV3-1/TRBV3-2	TRBJ2-7	TGTGCCAGCAGCCACGGAGACAGGATCCCCTACGAGCAGTACTTC	CASSHGDRIPYEQYF
NA	NA	TRBV10-3	TRBJ2-2	TGTGCCATCAGTTCGCTGGCGGCCCACTCGAACACCGGGGAGCTGTTTTTT	CAISSLAAHSNTGELFF
NA	NA	TRBV9	TRBJ2-7	TGTGCCAGCAGCGTAGGACCACTAACCCGAAACGAGCAGTACTTC	CASSVGPLTRNEQYF
NA	NA	TRBV5-1	TRBJ2-7	TGCGCCAGCAGCTTGGATGTGGGTTCAGGCGAGCAGTACTTC	CASSLDVGSGEQYF
NA	NA	TRBV9	TRBJ2-3	TGTGCCAGCAGCGTAGAGGGCGGGGCAGATACGCAGTATTTT	CASSVEGGADTQYF
once	NA	TRBV19	TRBJ1-2	TGTGCCAGTAGTATAGGTTCCAGTAAAGGAGAGACCTTC	CASSIGSSKGETF
NA	NA	TRBV19	TRBJ1-5	TGTGCCAGTAGCCCCAACAGGGTTGGGCAGCCCCAGCATTTT	CASSPNRVGQPQHF
NA	NA	TRBV5-1	TRBJ2-6	TGCGCCAGCAGCTTGGCCCAGGCCTCTGGGGCCAACGTCCTGACTTTC	CASSLAQASGANVLTF
NA	TRBD1	TRBV7-9	TRBJ2-7	TGTGCCAGCAGCTCCAATCGACATGGGACAGTGCTAACCTACGAGCAGTACTTC	CASSSNRHGTVLTYEQYF
NA	NA	TRBV6-2/TRBV6-3	TRBJ2-7	TGTGCCAGCAGTTACTGGATTCTTCGACAGGTACCCTCCTACGAGCAGTACTTC	CASSYWILRQVPSYEQYF
NA	NA	TRBV20-1	TRBJ2-5	TGCAGTGCTAGTGAGGGGCAGACAGGCCAGGGGACCCAGTACTTC	CSASEGQTGQGTQYF
NA	NA	TRBV5-1	TRBJ2-5	TGCGCCAGCAGGGGTAGAGGTTGGAGAGAAGAGACCCAGTACTTC	CASRGRGWREETQYF
NA	TRBD1	TRBV27	TRBJ1-2	TGTGCCAGCAGTTTATCGGCAGGGGGGTGGGATGGCTACACCTTC	CASSLSAGGWDGYTF
NA	TRBD2	TRBV19	TRBJ2-1	TGTGCCAGTAGTACCGGGACTAGGAAGTCCAACAATGAGCAGTTCTTC	CASSTGTRKSNNEQFF
NA	NA	TRBV19	TRBJ1-2	TGTGCCAGTAGTATAGTTTTTGGGACACTCTATGGCTACACCTTC	CASSIVFGTLYGYTF
NA	NA	TRBV7-9	TRBJ2-7	TGTGCCAGCAGCCCCCGAGACACATACGAGCAGTACTTC	CASSPRDTYEQYF
NA	NA	TRBV29-1	TRBJ1-2	TGCAGCGTCCACGTGGGGGCCCGGGGCTACACCTTC	CSVHVGARGYTF
NA	NA	TRBV5-8	TRBJ1-1	TGTGCCAGCAGCCAAAAATTCAGGGACACTGAAGCTTTCTTT	CASSQKFRDTEAFF
NA	TRBD1	TRBV6-5	TRBJ2-1	TGTGCCAGCAGTTACTCAGGGGGCAGTCCTTACAATGAGCAGTTCTTC	CASSYSGGSPYNEQFF
NA	NA	TRBV3-1/TRBV3-2	TRBJ2-5	TGTGCCAGCAGCCAAGATTGGGGAGGAGAGACCCAGTACTTC	CASSQDWGGETQYF
NA	TRBD2	TRBV4-1	TRBJ2-5	TGCGCCAGCAGCCAAGAACTCAGCGGGGGTTCCGGAGAGACCCAGTACTTC	CASSQELSGGSGETQYF